This T cell receptor beta chain originates from a study of CD8 T cells in ankylosing spondylitis. Findings of the study overall: What appeared characteristic of ankylosing spondylitis blood was a TCR beta motif of 7 or 8 highly homologous variants. The authors reported significant enrichment of disease-linked clones in matched ankylosing spondylitis synovial fluid.

For this clonotype: Its antigen is still unknown.

Quantitative 5'-RACE was performed with molecular barcodes, and it yielded the TCR beta libraries. TCRdb ran MiXCR on the 5' RACE reads and lists one entry per CDR3 protein. The data contain about 400,000 distinct CDR3 sequences, approximately 20% of them singletons. The V segment lost 4 bases and the J segment 5 bases; nucleotides outside the gene matches: 5. This CDR3 region has 13 residues. Germline CDR1 is SGHRS and CDR2 is YFSETQ. This rearrangement joins TRBV5-1 to TRBJ2-5; TRBD2 matches 7 bases. Sequencing input: blood, either unsorted or a sorted T cell fraction (not recorded which). This clonotype was sampled from a male donor with ankylosing spondylitis. The CDR3 reads CASSGDYRETQYF. The CDR3 DNA reads TGCGCCAGCAGCGGGGACTACCGGGAGACCCAGTACTTC.